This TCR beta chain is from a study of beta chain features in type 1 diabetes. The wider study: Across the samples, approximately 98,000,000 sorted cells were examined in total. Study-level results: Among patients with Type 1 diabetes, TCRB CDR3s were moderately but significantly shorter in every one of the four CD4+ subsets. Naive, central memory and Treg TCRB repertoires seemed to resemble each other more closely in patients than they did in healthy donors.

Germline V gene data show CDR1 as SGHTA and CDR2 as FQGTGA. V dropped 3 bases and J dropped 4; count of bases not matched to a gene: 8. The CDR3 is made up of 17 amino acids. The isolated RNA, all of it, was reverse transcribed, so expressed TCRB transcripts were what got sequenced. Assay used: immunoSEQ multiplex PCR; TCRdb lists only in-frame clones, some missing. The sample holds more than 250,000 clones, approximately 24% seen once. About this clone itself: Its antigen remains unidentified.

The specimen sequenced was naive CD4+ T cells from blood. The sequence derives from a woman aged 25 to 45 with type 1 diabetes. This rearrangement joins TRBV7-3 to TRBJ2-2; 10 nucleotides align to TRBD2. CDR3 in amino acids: CASSFLPAGGRTGELFF. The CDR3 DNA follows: TGTGCCAGCAGCTTCCTCCCAGCGGGAGGGCGCACCGGGGAGCTGTTTTTT.